The T cell receptor beta chain described here comes from a study of shared clonotypes between healthy human individuals. Study-wide background: Donors were two women and a few men aged 18 to 49.

On this clone: As yet, its antigen is unknown.

Study results and limitations: Large depth notwithstanding, sorted-subset sequencing proved incomplete by rarefaction.

This CDR3 is built from 16 residues. Trimming took 4 bases from V and 3 from J, leaving 16 bases between them. Germline-derived CDR1 and CDR2 are MNHNS and SASEGT. Only CD45RO-negative cells positively selected for CCR7 counted as naive CD8 cells, so terminally differentiated effector memory CD45RA+ cells were excluded. Each sample came from a Caucasian adult donor living in Nashville, Tennessee. Each replicate PCR on the sorted subsets used about 220 ng DNA (around 30,000 T cell genomes). The data were produced by immunoSEQ multiplex PCR, yet TCRdb's version contains in-frame clones alone and is incomplete. Among approximately 740,000 clones listed, 80% to 95% were seen once.

The gene calls are TRBV6-1 and TRBJ1-5; maybe TRBD1 (5 bases). The sample was naive CD8+ T cells sorted from blood. This clonotype was obtained from a man under 40 in good health. The CDR3 DNA follows: TGTGCCAGCAGTGGGGAACGGGGGGTTAACAATCAGCCCCAGCATTTT. This gives the protein CASSGERGVNNQPQHF.